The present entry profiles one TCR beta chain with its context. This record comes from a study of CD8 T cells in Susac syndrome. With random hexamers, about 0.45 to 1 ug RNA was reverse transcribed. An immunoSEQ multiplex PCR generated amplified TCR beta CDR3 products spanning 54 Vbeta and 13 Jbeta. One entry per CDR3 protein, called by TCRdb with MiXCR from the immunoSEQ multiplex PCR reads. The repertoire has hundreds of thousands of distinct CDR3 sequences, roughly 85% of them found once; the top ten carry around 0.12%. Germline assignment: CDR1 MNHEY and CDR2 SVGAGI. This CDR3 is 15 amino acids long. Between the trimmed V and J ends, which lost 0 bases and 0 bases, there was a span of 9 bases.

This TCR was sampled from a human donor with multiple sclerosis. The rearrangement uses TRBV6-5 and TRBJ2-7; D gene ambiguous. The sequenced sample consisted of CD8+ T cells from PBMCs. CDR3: CASSYSAQSSYEQYF. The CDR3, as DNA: TGTGCCAGCAGTTACTCGGCGCAGAGCTCCTACGAGCAGTACTTC.